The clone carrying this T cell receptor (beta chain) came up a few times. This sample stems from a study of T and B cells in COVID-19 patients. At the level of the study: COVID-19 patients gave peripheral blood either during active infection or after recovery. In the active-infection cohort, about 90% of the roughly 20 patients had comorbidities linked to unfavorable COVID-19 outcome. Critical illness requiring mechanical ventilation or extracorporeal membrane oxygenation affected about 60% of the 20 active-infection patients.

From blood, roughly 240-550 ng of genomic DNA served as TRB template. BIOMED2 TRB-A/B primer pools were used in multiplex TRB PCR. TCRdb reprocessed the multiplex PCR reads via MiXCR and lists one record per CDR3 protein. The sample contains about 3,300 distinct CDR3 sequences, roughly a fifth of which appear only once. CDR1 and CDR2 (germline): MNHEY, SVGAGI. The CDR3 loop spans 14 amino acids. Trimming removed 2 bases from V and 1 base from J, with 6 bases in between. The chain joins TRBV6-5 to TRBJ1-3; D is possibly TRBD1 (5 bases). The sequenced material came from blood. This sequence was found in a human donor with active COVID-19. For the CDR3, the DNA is TGTGCCAGCAGTTACGGGGGATCTGGAAACACCATATATTTT. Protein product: CASSYGGSGNTIYF.